Shown below are 11 T cell receptor beta chains from a single sample sequenced in a study of early T cells in non-severe SARS-CoV-2 infection. TCRdb reprocessed the 5' RACE reads via MiXCR and lists one record per CDR3 protein. The table lists about 80,000 distinct CDR3 sequences, 12% of them singletons, with less than 20% in the top ten. This specimen was whole blood, taken at baseline. All receptors derive from an adult who was a healthcare worker with PCR-confirmed SARS-CoV-2 infection or an uninfected control (not recorded which). The donor label of this sample is uncertain.

V gene TRBV18 combines with J gene TRBJ1-1; D is unclear. V shed 1 base and J shed 1 base, with 7 bases lying between them. Germline loops: CDR1 KGHSH, CDR2 LQKENI. CDR3 length equals 14 residues. The CDR3 here is CASSPQVTNTEAFF. CDR3 nucleotides: TGTGCCAGCTCACCACAGGTGACGAACACTGAAGCTTTCTTT.

This chain connects TRBV20-1 to TRBJ2-1; D ambiguous. Between the trimmed V and J ends, which lost 6 bases and 8 bases, there was a span of 8 bases. Per the germline V gene, CDR1 is DFQATT and CDR2 is SNEGSKA (reference sequence). There are 10 residues in the CDR3. The CDR3 DNA reads TGCAGTGCAGGCAGTTATGAGCAGTTCTTC. Its protein product is CSAGSYEQFF.

This clonotype was counted a few times. This chain uses TRBV3-1 with TRBJ2-7, with a tentative D call TRBD2 (7 bases). Between the trimmed V and J ends, which lost 0 bases and 2 bases, there was a span of 11 bases. This CDR3 spans 15 amino acids. Germline CDR1 is LGHDT and CDR2 is YNNKEL (reference sequence). The CDR3 sequence: CASSQDPGGTYEQYF. CDR3 nucleotide sequence: TGTGCCAGCAGCCAAGACCCGGGGGGCACCTACGAGCAGTACTTC.

This sequence joins TRBV27 and TRBJ1-1; no clear D gene. There are 17 residues in the CDR3. Germline V CDR1 and CDR2: MNHEY, SMNVEV (reference sequence). V lost 5 bases to trimming and J lost 0 bases, with 19 bases between them. The CDR3 loop is CASSLFGGALMNTEAFF. The CDR3 DNA is TGTGCCAGCAGTCTCTTTGGCGGAGCCCTCATGAACACTGAAGCTTTCTTT.

The genes are TRBV11-3 and TRBJ1-2; tentatively, D is TRBD1 (5 bases). Trimming cost V 5 bases and J 2 bases, with 9 bases left between them. The CDR3 has 13 residues. Germline CDR1 SGHNT, CDR2 YENEEA. CDR3 DNA: TGTGCCAGCAGCATACAGGAAAACTATGGCTACACCTTC. This sequence encodes CASSIQENYGYTF. The whole variable domain, filled in from reference TRBV11-3 and TRBJ1-2, reads EAGVVQSPRYKIIEKKQPVAFWCNPISGHNTLYWYLQNLGQGPELLIRYENEEAVDDSQLPKDRFSAERLKGVDSTLKIQPAELGDSAVYLCASSIQENYGYTFGSGTRLTVV.

This clonotype appeared many times. V usage is TRBV7-9 and J usage is TRBJ2-1; 10 positions match TRBD1. Germline loops: CDR1 SEHNR, CDR2 FQNEAQ (reference sequence). Trimming cost V 3 bases and J 10 bases; bases outside gene matches: 9. The CDR3 is made up of 15 amino acids. The CDR3 DNA reads TGTGCCAGCAGCTTTCCGGGACAGGGGATTCGCGAGCAGTTCTTC. The encoded protein is CASSFPGQGIREQFF.

This clonotype was recorded many times. The chain links TRBV20-1 to TRBJ2-3; TRBD2 matches 7 bases. The CDR3 spans 15 residues. J gave up 11 bases and V 3 bases, and 17 bases lay outside the gene matches. Germline V CDR1 and CDR2: DFQATT, SNEGSKA (reference sequence). The CDR3 bases are TGCAGTGCTAGCTCCCCTAGCGGTGACCGGTGGGGGCAGTATTTT. Encoded protein: CSASSPSGDRWGQYF.

The J gene is TRBJ2-1, the V gene TRBV11-2; D is ambiguous. V lost 4 bases, J lost 15 bases, and 16 bases lay in between. This CDR3 has 12 residues. Germline V gene sequence: CDR1 SGHAT, CDR2 FQNNGV. The CDR3 reads CASSYSTRAAFF. DNA of the CDR3: TGTGCCAGCAGCTATTCGACCCGGGCCGCGTTCTTC.

Only a few counts were recorded for this clonotype. The V gene is TRBV20-1, the J gene TRBJ2-1; D possibly uses TRBD1 or TRBD2 (5 bases each). Deletions cut 3 bases from V and 8 bases from J, with 20 bases between. This CDR3 contains 15 residues. Germline V lookup: CDR1 DFQATT, CDR2 SNEGSKA (reference sequence). The CDR3 coding sequence is TGCAGTGCTAGGCAACTAGGGGCCCTAGTCTATGAGCAGTTCTTC. Translation gives CSARQLGALVYEQFF.

This clonotype was counted ten times or more. The junction departs from germline at one end; a sequencing error may be responsible. This CDR3 is CASSETWTGIDF. DNA for the CDR3: TGTGCCAGCAGCGAGACCTGGACAGGGATTGATTTC. The V gene is TRBV5-6, the J gene TRBJ2-5; 8 nucleotides align to TRBD1. The V gene's germline CDR1 is SGHDT and CDR2 YYEEEE. CDR3 length: 12 residues.

The chain recombines TRBV6-6 with TRBJ1-5; 8 bases fit TRBD1. Germline-derived CDR1 and CDR2 are MNHNY and SVGAGI (reference sequence). The CDR3 loop spans 15 amino acids. J lost 6 bases, V lost 1 base, and 5 bases had no gene match. For the CDR3, the DNA is TGTGCCAGCAGTTACTACAGGGGGGAACTTCAGCCCCAGCATTTT. Protein: CASSYYRGELQPQHF.